This TCR beta chain appears in the sequencing data of a study of blood T cells in healthy people across ages. No fewer than 5 micrograms of total RNA were isolated from every sample. About this clonotype: As yet, its antigen is unknown.

The use of a sample-barcoded 5' primer and a J-beta primer mix characterized a second PCR of roughly 7 to 11 cycles. Sequencing of every sample gave 2.5 million or more CDR3-containing paired-end reads. TCRdb re-derived calls from the 5' RACE reads in MiXCR, one entry per CDR3 protein. The sample holds hundreds of thousands of distinct CDR3 sequences, 58% seen once. General observations from the study: Per-million-T-cell TCR beta diversity fell roughly linearly with age. With donor CMV status unknown, expanded clonotype changes were possibly confounded.

CDR3 length: 15 amino acids. Germline V lookup: CDR1 SGHTA, CDR2 FQGNSA. V lost 1 base and J 5 bases, leaving 13 bases between the germline ends. The J gene is TRBJ2-3, the V gene TRBV7-2; D call uncertain. The sample consisted of blood. This TCR was sampled from a man in his sixties in good health. CDR3 nucleotide sequence: TGTGCCAGCAGCTTAGATCCTCCCCCCCGAGATACGCAGTATTTT. Its protein product is CASSLDPPPRDTQYF.